The 4 T cell receptor beta chains given below trace back to one sample, sequenced in a study of cytomegalovirus exposure and HLA in healthy donors. This PCR relied on a set of 60 Vbeta primers and 13 Jbeta primers. Assay used: immunoSEQ multiplex PCR; TCRdb lists only in-frame clones, some missing. Of under 200,000 clones in the sample, just under 80% were seen once. The sequenced sample consisted of PBMCs. These TCRs come from a woman in her thirties or forties in good health and CMV-seropositive.

The chain employs TRBV7-8 and TRBJ2-5, with a tentative D call TRBD1 (8 bases). CDR1 SGHVS and CDR2 FQNEAQ come from the germline V gene. V lost 2 bases and J 4 bases, leaving 20 bases between the germline ends. CDR3 length equals 17 residues. As DNA, the CDR3 is TGTGCCAGCAGCTTATTGGCCGGACAGGGAGGGGGAGAGACCCAGTACTTC. Its translation is CASSLLAGQGGGETQYF.

The chain has TRBV6-6 and TRBJ2-7; 10 nucleotides match TRBD2. This CDR3 contains 15 residues. Trimming cost V 0 bases and J 5 bases; bases outside gene matches: 4. Germline loops: CDR1 MNHNY, CDR2 SVGAGI (reference sequence). The CDR3 region is CASSYSLAGDDEQYF. The CDR3 nucleotides are TGTGCCAGCAGTTACTCGCTAGCGGGGGATGACGAGCAGTACTTC.

The chain couples TRBV30 to TRBJ2-5; 7 bases line up with TRBD1. The CDR3 runs to 15 residues. Per the germline V gene, CDR1 is GTSNPN and CDR2 is SVGIG (reference sequence). The junction had 13 bases not matched to a gene; V was cut back by 5 bases and J by 4 bases. CDR3 protein: CAWGRGQGEIETQYF. In nucleotides, the CDR3 is TGTGCCTGGGGCCGAGGGCAGGGGGAAATAGAGACCCAGTACTTC.

The chain combines TRBV28 with TRBJ2-2, with TRBD2 identical over 13 bases. The CDR3 totals 16 residues. Germline V gene lookup returns CDR1 MDHEN and CDR2 SYDVKM. J gave up 7 bases and V 2 bases, and 4 bases lay outside the gene matches. The CDR3 DNA reads TGTGCCAGCAGTTTACCACTAGCGGGGGGGTACGGGGAGCTGTTTTTT. Its translation: CASSLPLAGGYGELFF.